Sequencing of this TCR beta chain was carried out in a study of cytomegalovirus exposure and HLA in healthy donors. Study context: Unique TCR beta sequences numbering about 100 million came from 150 million to 200 million T cells in an earlier analysis.

Study-level findings and limits: One cluster of highly shared sequence variants probably arose as a sequencing artifact.

For this clone: What it binds is not known.

The PCR made use of 60 Vbeta and 13 Jbeta primers. Generated by immunoSEQ multiplex PCR, the TCRdb table keeps only in-frame clones and is missing some. The sample records tens of thousands of clones, 77% being singletons. V gave up 6 bases and J gave up 4 bases; unmatched junction bases: 8. Per the germline V gene, CDR1 is KGHSH and CDR2 is LQKENI. This CDR3 comprises 14 residues. This clonotype was obtained from a young man in good health and CMV-seronegative. Sample: PBMCs. The V call is TRBV18, the J call TRBJ1-1; 7 bases are a match to TRBD1. As DNA, the CDR3 is TGTGCCAGCTCCCCGACAGGGTCGAGCACTGAAGCTTTCTTT. This sequence encodes CASSPTGSSTEAFF.